This TCR beta chain was retrieved from a study of blood T cell repertoires in COVID-19. The wider study: The United States, Italy and Spain were the sources of the acute and convalescent COVID-19 samples. Sources were T cells, B-cell-depleted T cells, or PBMCs; the material itself was cDNA or gDNA.

Germline-derived CDR1 and CDR2 are LNHDA and SQIVND (reference sequence). The trim removed 3 bases at V and 6 bases at J, leaving 11 bases unmatched. The CDR3 has 18 residues. The table came from immunoSEQ multiplex PCR; TCRdb's copy has only in-frame clones and leaves some out. The data contain 200,000 to 250,000 clones, roughly 90% of them singletons. Sequenced material: peripheral blood. The receptor was derived from a man aged 55 to 70 who had recovered from COVID-19. The gene calls are TRBV19 and TRBJ2-2, with TRBD2 matching 12 bases. The CDR3 spells CASSIPRTSGVGAGELFF. In DNA form, the CDR3 reads TGTGCCAGTAGTATCCCGCGGACTAGCGGGGTCGGGGCCGGGGAGCTGTTTTTT.